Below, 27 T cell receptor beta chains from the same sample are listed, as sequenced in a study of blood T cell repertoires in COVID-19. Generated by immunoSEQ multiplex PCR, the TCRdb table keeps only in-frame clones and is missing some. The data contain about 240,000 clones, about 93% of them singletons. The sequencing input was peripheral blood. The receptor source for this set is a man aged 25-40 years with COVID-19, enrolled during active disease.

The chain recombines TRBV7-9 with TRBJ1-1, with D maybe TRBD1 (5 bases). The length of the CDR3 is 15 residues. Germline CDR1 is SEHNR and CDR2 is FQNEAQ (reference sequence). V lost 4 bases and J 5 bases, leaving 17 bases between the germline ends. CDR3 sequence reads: CASSSPVGGLTEAFF. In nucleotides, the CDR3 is TGTGCCAGCAGCTCCCCTGTGGGGGGTTTGACTGAAGCTTTCTTT.

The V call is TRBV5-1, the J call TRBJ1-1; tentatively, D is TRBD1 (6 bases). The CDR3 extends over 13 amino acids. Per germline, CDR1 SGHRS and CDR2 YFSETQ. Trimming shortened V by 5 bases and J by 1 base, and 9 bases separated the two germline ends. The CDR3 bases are TGCGCCAGCAGTCCGACAGGGAACACTGAAGCTTTCTTT. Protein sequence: CASSPTGNTEAFF.

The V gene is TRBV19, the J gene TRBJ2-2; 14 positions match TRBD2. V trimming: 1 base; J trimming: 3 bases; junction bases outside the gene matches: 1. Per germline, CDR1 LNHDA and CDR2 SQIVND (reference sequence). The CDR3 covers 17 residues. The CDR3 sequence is CASSIGTSGGHTGELFF. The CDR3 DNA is TGTGCCAGTAGTATAGGGACTAGCGGGGGGCACACCGGGGAGCTGTTTTTT.

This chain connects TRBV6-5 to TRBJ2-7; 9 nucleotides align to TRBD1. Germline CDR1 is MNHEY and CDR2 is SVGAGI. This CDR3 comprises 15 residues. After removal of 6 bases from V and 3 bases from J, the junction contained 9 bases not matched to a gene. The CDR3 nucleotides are TGTGCCAGCAGATCCGACAGGGGGAGAAACTACGAGCAGTACTTC. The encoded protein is CASRSDRGRNYEQYF.

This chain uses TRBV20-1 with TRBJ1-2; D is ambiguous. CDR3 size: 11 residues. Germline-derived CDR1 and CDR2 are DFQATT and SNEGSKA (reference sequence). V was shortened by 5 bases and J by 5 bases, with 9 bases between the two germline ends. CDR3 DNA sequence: TGCAGTGCTCAGTCCAGTTATGGCTACACCTTC. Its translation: CSAQSSYGYTF.

This chain's CDR3 is CASSQREPAGAEPNEQFF. In DNA, the CDR3 is TGCGCCAGCAGCCAGAGGGAGCCGGCGGGGGCCGAGCCCAATGAGCAGTTCTTC. V is TRBV4-1 and J is TRBJ2-1; perhaps TRBD2 as D (7 bases). The CDR3 is made up of 18 amino acids. Germline CDR1 reads MGHRA; CDR2 reads YSYEKL. Trimming shortened V by 3 bases and J by 6 bases, and 24 bases separated the two germline ends.

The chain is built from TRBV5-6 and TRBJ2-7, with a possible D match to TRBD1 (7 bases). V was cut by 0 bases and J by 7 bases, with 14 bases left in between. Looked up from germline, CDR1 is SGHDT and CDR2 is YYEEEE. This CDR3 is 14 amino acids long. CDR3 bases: TGTGCCAGCAGCTTGGAGGGGGCGGGGTTTGAGCAGTACTTC. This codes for CASSLEGAGFEQYF.

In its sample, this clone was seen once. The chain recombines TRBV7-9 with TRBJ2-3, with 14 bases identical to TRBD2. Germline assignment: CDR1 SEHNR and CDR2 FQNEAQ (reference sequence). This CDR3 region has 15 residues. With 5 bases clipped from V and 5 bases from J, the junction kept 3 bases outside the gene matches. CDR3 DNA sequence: TGTGCCAGCAGCACGGGACTAGCGGGGGTAGATACGCAGTATTTT. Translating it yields CASSTGLAGVDTQYF.

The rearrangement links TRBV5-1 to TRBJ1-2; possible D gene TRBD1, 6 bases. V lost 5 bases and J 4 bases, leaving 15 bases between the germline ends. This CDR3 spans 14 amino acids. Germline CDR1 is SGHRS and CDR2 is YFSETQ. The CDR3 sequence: CASRNPTGPYGYTF. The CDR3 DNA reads TGCGCCAGCAGAAACCCGACAGGACCCTATGGCTACACCTTC.

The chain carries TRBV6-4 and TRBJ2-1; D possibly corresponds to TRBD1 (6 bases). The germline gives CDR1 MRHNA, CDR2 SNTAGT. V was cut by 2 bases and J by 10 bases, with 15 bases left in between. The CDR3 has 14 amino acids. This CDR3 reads CASSDGNRVNEQFF. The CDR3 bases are TGTGCCAGCAGTGACGGCAACAGGGTGAACGAGCAGTTCTTC.

CDR3 protein: CASSLTDQETQYF. In DNA, the CDR3 is TGTGCCAGCAGCCTGACAGACCAAGAGACCCAGTACTTC. The rearrangement joins TRBV6-5 to TRBJ2-5; possibly TRBD1 for D (5 bases). Germline CDR1 and CDR2: MNHEY and SVGAGI. The V gene lost 6 bases and the J gene lost 0 bases, with 8 bases spanning the gap. CDR3 length equals 13 residues.

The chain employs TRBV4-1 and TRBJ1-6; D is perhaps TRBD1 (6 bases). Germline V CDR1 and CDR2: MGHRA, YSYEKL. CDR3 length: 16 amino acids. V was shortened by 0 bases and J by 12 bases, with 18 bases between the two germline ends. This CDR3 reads CASSQETGAGVKPLHF. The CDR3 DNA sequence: TGCGCCAGCAGCCAAGAGACGGGGGCGGGGGTCAAACCCCTCCACTTT.

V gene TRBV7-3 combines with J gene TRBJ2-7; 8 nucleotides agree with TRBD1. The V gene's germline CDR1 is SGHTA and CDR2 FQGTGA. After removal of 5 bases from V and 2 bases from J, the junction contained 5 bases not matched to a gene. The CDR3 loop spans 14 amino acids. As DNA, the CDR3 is TGTGCCAGCAGCCCGACAGGGGCCCCCTACGAGCAGTACTTC. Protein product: CASSPTGAPYEQYF.

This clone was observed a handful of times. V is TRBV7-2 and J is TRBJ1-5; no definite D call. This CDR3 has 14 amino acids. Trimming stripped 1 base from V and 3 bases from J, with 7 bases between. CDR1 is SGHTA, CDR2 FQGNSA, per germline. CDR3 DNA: TGTGCCAGCAGCTTAGATAGAATCAATCAGCCCCAGCATTTT. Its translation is CASSLDRINQPQHF.

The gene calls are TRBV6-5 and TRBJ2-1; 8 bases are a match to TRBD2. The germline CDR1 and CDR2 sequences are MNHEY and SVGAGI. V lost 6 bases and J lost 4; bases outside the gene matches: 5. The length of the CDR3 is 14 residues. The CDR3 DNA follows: TGTGCCAGCAGCGGGACTAGGGGATACAATGAGCAGTTCTTC. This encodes CASSGTRGYNEQFF.

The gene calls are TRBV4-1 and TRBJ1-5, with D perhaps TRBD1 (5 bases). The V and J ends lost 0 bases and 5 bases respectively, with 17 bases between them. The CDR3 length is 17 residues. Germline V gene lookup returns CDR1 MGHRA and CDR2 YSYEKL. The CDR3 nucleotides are TGCGCCAGCAGCCAAGAAGTCAGCAGGGTGATCCATCAGCCCCAGCATTTT. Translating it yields CASSQEVSRVIHQPQHF.

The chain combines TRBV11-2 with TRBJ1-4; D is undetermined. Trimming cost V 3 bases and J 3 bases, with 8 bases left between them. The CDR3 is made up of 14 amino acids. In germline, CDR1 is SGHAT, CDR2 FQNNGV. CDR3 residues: CASSLRSANEKLFF. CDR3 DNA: TGTGCCAGCAGCTTGCGGTCGGCTAATGAAAAACTGTTTTTT.

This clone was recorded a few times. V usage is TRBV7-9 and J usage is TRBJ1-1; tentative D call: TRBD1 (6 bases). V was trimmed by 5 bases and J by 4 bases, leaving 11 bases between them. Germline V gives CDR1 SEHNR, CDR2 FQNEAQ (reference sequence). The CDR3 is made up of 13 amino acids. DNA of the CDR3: TGTGCCAGCAGCCGGGGAGGGGGCACTGAAGCTTTCTTT. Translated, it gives CASSRGGGTEAFF.

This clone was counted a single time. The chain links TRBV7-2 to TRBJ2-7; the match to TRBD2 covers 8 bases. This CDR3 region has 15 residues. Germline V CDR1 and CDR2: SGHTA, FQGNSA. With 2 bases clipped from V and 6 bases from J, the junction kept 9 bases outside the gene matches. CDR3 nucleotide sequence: TGTGCCAGCAGCTTATTCTGGCGGGGGGACGCCGAGCAGTACTTC. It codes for CASSLFWRGDAEQYF.

Here the CDR3 reads CASIERQNSNTEAFF. CDR3 nucleotide sequence: TGTGCCAGCATCGAACGACAGAACTCAAACACTGAAGCTTTCTTT. The V call is TRBV27, the J call TRBJ1-1, with D possibly being TRBD1 (5 bases). Trimming left V 7 bases short and J 2 bases short, with 17 bases between. The CDR3 runs to 15 residues. In germline, CDR1 is MNHEY, CDR2 SMNVEV (reference sequence).

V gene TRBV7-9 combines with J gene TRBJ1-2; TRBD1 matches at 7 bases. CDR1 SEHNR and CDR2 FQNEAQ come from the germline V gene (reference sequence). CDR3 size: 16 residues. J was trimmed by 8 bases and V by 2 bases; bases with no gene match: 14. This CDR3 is CASSLLGTDQYGGYTF. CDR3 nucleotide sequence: TGTGCCAGCAGCTTACTCGGGACAGATCAATATGGGGGCTACACCTTC.

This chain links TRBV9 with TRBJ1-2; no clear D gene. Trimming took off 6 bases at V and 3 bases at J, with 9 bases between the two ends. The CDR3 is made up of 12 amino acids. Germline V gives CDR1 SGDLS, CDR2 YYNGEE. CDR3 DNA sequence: TGTGCCAGCAACACCCAGGACTATGGCTACACCTTC. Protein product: CASNTQDYGYTF.

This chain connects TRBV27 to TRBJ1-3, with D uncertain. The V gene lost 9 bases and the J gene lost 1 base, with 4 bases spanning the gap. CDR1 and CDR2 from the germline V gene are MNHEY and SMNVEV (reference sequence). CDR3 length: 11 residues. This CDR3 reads CASTSGNTIYF. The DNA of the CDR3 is TGTGCCAGTACATCTGGAAACACCATATATTTT.

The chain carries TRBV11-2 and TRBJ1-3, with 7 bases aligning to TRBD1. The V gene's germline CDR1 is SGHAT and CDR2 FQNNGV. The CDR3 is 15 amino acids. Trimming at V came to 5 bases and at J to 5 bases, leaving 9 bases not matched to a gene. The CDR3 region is CASSIRTGWRNTIYF. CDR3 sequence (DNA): TGTGCCAGCAGCATTCGGACAGGTTGGAGAAACACCATATATTTT. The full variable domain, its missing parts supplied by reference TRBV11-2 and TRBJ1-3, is EAGVAQSPRYKIIEKRQSVAFWCNPISGHATLYWYQQILGQGPKLLIQFQNNGVVDDSQLPKDRFSAERLKGVDSTLKIQPAKLEDSAVYLCASSIRTGWRNTIYFGEGSWLTVV.

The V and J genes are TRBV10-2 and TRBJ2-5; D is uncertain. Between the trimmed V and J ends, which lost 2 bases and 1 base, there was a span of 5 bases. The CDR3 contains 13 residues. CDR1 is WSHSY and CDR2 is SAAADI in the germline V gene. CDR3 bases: TGCGCCAGCAGTGAGACGGGCCAAGAGACCCAGTACTTC. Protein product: CASSETGQETQYF.

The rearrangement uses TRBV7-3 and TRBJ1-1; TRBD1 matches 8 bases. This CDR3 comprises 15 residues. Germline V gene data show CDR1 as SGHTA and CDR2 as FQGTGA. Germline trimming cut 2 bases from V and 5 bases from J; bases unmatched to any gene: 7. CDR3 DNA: TGTGCCAGCAGCTTATCGCAGGGGGCGGGAACTGAAGCTTTCTTT. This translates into CASSLSQGAGTEAFF.

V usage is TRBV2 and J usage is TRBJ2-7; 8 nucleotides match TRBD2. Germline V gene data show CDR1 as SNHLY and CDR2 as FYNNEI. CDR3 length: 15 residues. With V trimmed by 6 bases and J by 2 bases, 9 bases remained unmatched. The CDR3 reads CASRDIAGKPYEQYF. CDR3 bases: TGTGCCAGCAGAGACATAGCGGGGAAACCCTACGAGCAGTACTTC.